This TCR beta chain was observed in a study of OX40 agonist ivuxolimab in advanced cancers. The overall study: Dose-escalation patients had hepatocellular carcinoma, melanoma, renal cell or head and neck cancer. Study-wide findings and caveats: Both blood CD4+ and CD8+ T cells showed clonal growth by week 6 at 0.1 to 3.0 mg/kg.

Per germline, CDR1 SGHDN and CDR2 FVKESK. V lost 2 bases to trimming and J lost 5 bases, with 11 bases between them. The CDR3 is 14 residues long. Repertoires were generated with immunoSEQ multiplex PCR, while TCRdb's copy carries only in-frame clones and drops some. The sample gives tens of thousands of clones, roughly 91% of which show up once; 2.6% is in the top ten. In the case of this clone: Its specificity is unknown.

This TCR derives from an adult with an advanced solid tumor such as melanoma, head and neck, liver or kidney cancer. This material consisted of CD4+ or CD8+ T cells sorted from blood, taken in a trial of the OX40 agonist ivuxolimab. The chain combines TRBV14 with TRBJ2-3; perhaps D is TRBD1 or TRBD2 (5 bases each). The CDR3: CASSQSNGGDTQYF. The CDR3 DNA is TGTGCCAGCAGCCAATCTAATGGGGGAGATACGCAGTATTTT.